One sample yielded the 26 T cell receptor beta chains listed below, sequenced in a study of blood T cell repertoires in COVID-19. Measured with immunoSEQ multiplex PCR; TCRdb has only the in-frame clones, and not every one. This table has 300,000 to 400,000 clones, 88% appearing once. The specimen was PBMCs or T cells enriched from blood (not recorded which). The receptors originated from a woman under 30 who had recovered from COVID-19.

The chain uses TRBV9 and TRBJ1-4, with 7 bases identical to TRBD1. The V and J ends lost 4 bases and 5 bases, in that order; junction bases with no gene match: 2. This CDR3 spans 13 amino acids. Per the germline V gene, CDR1 is SGDLS and CDR2 is YYNGEE. The CDR3 reads CASSPTGNEKLFF. CDR3 in DNA: TGTGCCAGCAGCCCGACAGGGAATGAAAAACTGTTTTTT.

The chain combines TRBV6-5 with TRBJ1-3, with 8 bases fitting TRBD1. Trimming cost V 6 bases and J 2 bases; bases outside gene matches: 3. This CDR3 region has 14 residues. CDR1 is MNHEY and CDR2 is SVGAGI in the germline V gene. CDR3 coding DNA: TGTGCCAGCAGGGACAGGGCTGCTGGAAACACCATATATTTT. Translating it yields CASRDRAAGNTIYF.

The chain uses TRBV18 and TRBJ1-2; possibly TRBD1 for D (6 bases). The germline V and J ends were trimmed by 3 bases and 0 bases, with 8 bases remaining between them. CDR3 length: 14 residues. Germline V lookup: CDR1 KGHSH, CDR2 LQKENI. The CDR3 protein is CASSPDRANYGYTF. CDR3 nucleotides: TGTGCCAGCTCACCGGACAGAGCTAACTATGGCTACACCTTC. The full variable domain, its missing parts supplied by reference TRBV18 and TRBJ1-2, is NAGVMQNPRHLVRRRGQEARLRCSPMKGHSHVYWYRQLPEEGLKFMVYLQKENIIDESGMPKERFSAEFPKEGPSILRIQQVVRGDSAAYFCASSPDRANYGYTFGSGTRLTVV.

The V and J genes are TRBV5-1 and TRBJ2-5, with 8 positions matching TRBD1. CDR1 and CDR2 from the germline V gene are SGHRS and YFSETQ. The ends lost 4 bases at V and 5 bases at J; junction bases unmatched: 10. This CDR3 spans 15 amino acids. The CDR3 is CASSTGGTIYETQYF. CDR3 bases: TGCGCCAGCAGCACAGGGGGGACGATTTACGAGACCCAGTACTTC. The variable domain in full, completed from reference TRBV5-1 and TRBJ2-5, reads KAGVTQTPRYLIKTRGQQVTLSCSPISGHRSVSWYQQTPGQGLQFLFEYFSETQRNKGNFPGRFSGRQFSNSRSEMNVSTLELGDSALYLCASSTGGTIYETQYFGPGTRLLVL.

The CDR3 spells CASTSTSPGIGEQFF. DNA of the CDR3: TGTGCCAGCACCTCGACTAGCCCGGGGATTGGTGAGCAGTTCTTC. The genes are TRBV9 and TRBJ2-1; TRBD2 matches 7 bases. V shed 6 bases and J 9 bases; nucleotides not matched to a gene: 15. The CDR3 contains 15 residues. CDR1 is SGDLS and CDR2 is YYNGEE in the germline V gene.

The chain has TRBV3-1 (or the pseudogene TRBV3-2) and TRBJ2-1; 9 nucleotides match TRBD1. Germline CDR1 is LGHDT and CDR2 is YNNKEL (reference sequence). V shed 8 bases and J 8 bases; nucleotides not matched to a gene: 13. CDR3 length: 15 amino acids. CDR3 protein: CASGPLRTGVHEQFF. In DNA, the CDR3 is TGTGCCAGCGGGCCACTCAGGACAGGGGTGCATGAGCAGTTCTTC.

The chain couples TRBV13 to TRBJ2-2; 7 positions agree with TRBD1. The V gene's germline CDR1 is PRHDT and CDR2 FYEKMQ (reference sequence). The CDR3 is 16 residues long. V lost 3 bases and J lost 4; bases outside the gene matches: 8. CDR3 region: CASSFPGQRVTGELFF. For the CDR3, the DNA is TGTGCCAGCAGCTTTCCGGGACAGAGAGTCACCGGGGAGCTGTTTTTT. The variable domain in full, with the rest retrieved from reference TRBV13 and TRBJ2-2, is AAGVIQSPRHLIKEKRETATLKCYPIPRHDTVYWYQQGPGQDPQFLISFYEKMQSDKGSIPDRFSAQQFSDYHSELNMSSLELGDSALYFCASSFPGQRVTGELFFGEGSRLTVL.

The rearrangement uses TRBV4-1 and TRBJ1-2, with D maybe TRBD1 (5 bases). The CDR3 covers 15 residues. Germline V gives CDR1 MGHRA, CDR2 YSYEKL. V lost 0 bases to trimming and J lost 8 bases, with 16 bases between them. The CDR3 here is CASSQEAGGAGGYTF. The CDR3, as DNA: TGCGCCAGCAGCCAAGAAGCAGGAGGGGCTGGGGGCTACACCTTC.

This rearrangement joins TRBV13 to TRBJ2-1; TRBD2 is a possible D gene (7 bases). This CDR3 spans 12 amino acids. The ends were cut back, 10 bases at V and 6 bases at J, with 13 bases in the middle. Germline V gene lookup returns CDR1 PRHDT and CDR2 FYEKMQ (reference sequence). The CDR3 loop is CATRRGGNEQFF. CDR3 DNA: TGTGCCACCCGGAGGGGGGGCAATGAGCAGTTCTTC.

Only one count was recorded for this clone. This sequence joins TRBV2 and TRBJ1-5; 9 nucleotides line up with TRBD1. J lost 6 bases, V lost 7 bases, and 16 bases had no gene match. Germline V gives CDR1 SNHLY, CDR2 FYNNEI. This CDR3 spans 17 amino acids. In DNA form, the CDR3 reads TGTGCCAGCACTATGGGACAGGGAGGTATCATAGCTCAGCCCCAGCATTTT. It codes for CASTMGQGGIIAQPQHF.

The CDR3: CASSQEGQGADTQYF. The CDR3 nucleotides read TGTGCCAGCAGCCAAGAGGGGCAGGGGGCAGATACGCAGTATTTT. The genes are TRBV4-2 and TRBJ2-3; 7 nucleotides align to TRBD1. The CDR3 runs to 15 residues. CDR1 is LGHNA and CDR2 is YNFKEQ in the germline V gene. V shed 0 bases and J 4 bases; nucleotides not matched to a gene: 4.

Remarks on this clone: This sample includes further DNA sequences coding for the same CDR3. The CDR3 sequence: CASSLDRGGTGELFF. The CDR3 bases are TGCGCCAGCAGCCTCGACAGGGGCGGGACCGGGGAGCTGTTTTTT. The chain joins TRBV5-1 to TRBJ2-2; 8 bases align to TRBD1. This CDR3 has 15 residues. The germline V gene encodes CDR1 SGHRS and CDR2 YFSETQ. V trimming: 4 bases; J trimming: 5 bases; junction bases outside the gene matches: 7.

This clone has a handful of counts. The J gene is TRBJ2-2, the V gene TRBV7-3, with TRBD2 as a possible D gene (5 bases). V lost 2 bases and J 2 bases, leaving 12 bases between the germline ends. The CDR3 sequence is 16 residues long. Looked up from germline, CDR1 is SGHTA and CDR2 is FQGTGA. The CDR3 sequence: CASSLYPGINTGELFF. CDR3 DNA: TGTGCCAGCAGCTTATACCCCGGGATTAACACCGGGGAGCTGTTTTTT.

J is TRBJ2-3 and V is TRBV11-3, with TRBD2 matching over 10 bases. The V gene end was trimmed by 2 bases and the J gene end by 3 bases; junction bases not matched to a gene: 11. The CDR3 has 18 residues. CDR1 is SGHNT and CDR2 is YENEEA in the germline V gene. Written as DNA, the CDR3 is TGTGCCAGCAGCTTAAGAGGAGCGGGGGGGCCGGGGACAGATACGCAGTATTTT. Its protein product is CASSLRGAGGPGTDTQYF.

The chain is built from TRBV9 and TRBJ1-2; weak D call: TRBD1 (6 bases). Germline CDR1 is SGDLS and CDR2 is YYNGEE. The germline V and J ends were trimmed by 3 bases and 5 bases, with 14 bases remaining between them. The CDR3 has 14 amino acids. The CDR3: CASSEQGTYYGYTF. The CDR3 coding sequence is TGTGCCAGCAGCGAACAGGGAACCTATTATGGCTACACCTTC.

The V call is TRBV4-1, the J call TRBJ2-6; 10 nucleotides align to TRBD2. Trimming cost V 1 base and J 0 bases; bases outside gene matches: 12. In germline, CDR1 is MGHRA, CDR2 YSYEKL. CDR3 length: 21 amino acids. The CDR3 loop reads CASSQGLAGAAPLSGANVLTF. CDR3 nucleotide sequence: TGCGCCAGCAGCCAAGGGCTAGCGGGGGCCGCACCCCTCTCTGGGGCCAACGTCCTGACTTTC.

The rearrangement uses TRBV18 and TRBJ2-3; TRBD2 matches at 10 bases. This CDR3 has 16 residues. Germline V gene lookup returns CDR1 KGHSH and CDR2 LQKENI. V was pared by 3 bases and J by 0 bases, with 3 bases of the junction left unmatched. DNA for the CDR3: TGTGCCAGCTCACCTGTAGCGGGGGGTAGCACAGATACGCAGTATTTT. Its protein product is CASSPVAGGSTDTQYF.

The V gene is TRBV5-4, the J gene TRBJ2-3; 9 bases are shared with TRBD1. With V trimmed by 2 bases and J by 3 bases, 4 bases remained unmatched. The CDR3 has 15 amino acids. Germline values: CDR1 SGHNT, CDR2 YYREEE (reference sequence). CDR3 in DNA: TGTGCCAGCAGCTTTGGTGGGACAGGGACAGATACGCAGTATTTT. Its protein is CASSFGGTGTDTQYF.

The rearrangement links TRBV7-2 to TRBJ2-1, with D unresolved. Trimming stripped 3 bases from V and 0 bases from J, with 9 bases between. The germline V gene has CDR1 SGHTA and CDR2 FQGNSA. The CDR3 sequence is 15 residues long. The CDR3 bases are TGTGCCAGCAGCTTTATGTCTAGCTCCTACAATGAGCAGTTCTTC. It codes for CASSFMSSSYNEQFF.

This clone is a singleton in its sample. The chain employs TRBV20-1 and TRBJ1-2; D unclear. The CDR3 is 10 amino acids. CDR1 is DFQATT and CDR2 is SNEGSKA in the germline V gene (reference sequence). V lost 2 bases, J lost 10 bases, and 8 bases lay in between. Here the CDR3 DNA reads TGCAGTGCTAGACCCCCGTTCTACACCTTC. Residues: CSARPPFYTF.

The J gene is TRBJ1-4, the V gene TRBV28; the D is unclear. CDR1 is MDHEN and CDR2 is SYDVKM in the germline V gene. The CDR3 contains 13 residues. V was trimmed by 5 bases and J by 5 bases, leaving 9 bases between them. CDR3 region: CASSPGRNEKLFF. Written as DNA, the CDR3 is TGTGCCAGCAGTCCGGGAAGGAATGAAAAACTGTTTTTT.

The rearrangement links TRBV9 to TRBJ2-3; TRBD2 matches 7 bases. V dropped 3 bases and J dropped 8; count of bases not matched to a gene: 12. The V gene's germline CDR1 is SGDLS and CDR2 YYNGEE. The CDR3 extends over 15 amino acids. CDR3 DNA sequence: TGTGCCAGCAGCGCCAGGACAACATCGGGGGGTACGCAGTATTTT. Its translation is CASSARTTSGGTQYF.

V is TRBV6-2 or TRBV6-3 and J is TRBJ2-2; 9 nucleotides agree with TRBD1. The CDR3 consists of 16 residues. J gave up 5 bases and V 2 bases, and 6 bases lay outside the gene matches. Germline values: CDR1 MNHEY, CDR2 SVGEGT. Written as DNA, the CDR3 is TGTGCCAGCAGTTACCGGGACAGGGACGAGACCGGGGAGCTGTTTTTT. Translated: CASSYRDRDETGELFF.

This chain uses TRBV3-1 (or the pseudogene TRBV3-2) with TRBJ1-1, with no clear D. CDR3 length: 14 residues. V shed 1 base and J shed 1 base, with 7 bases lying between them. Per germline, CDR1 LGHDT and CDR2 YNNKEL (reference sequence). For the CDR3, the DNA is TGTGCCAGCAGCCAAGGAATCGGGAACACTGAAGCTTTCTTT. Translation: CASSQGIGNTEAFF.

The chain couples TRBV5-1 to TRBJ1-4, with D maybe TRBD1 (5 bases). This CDR3 spans 15 amino acids. The V gene's germline CDR1 is SGHRS and CDR2 YFSETQ. V lost 4 bases and J lost 4, with 14 bases in between. As DNA, the CDR3 is TGCGCCAGCAGCCCCAAACTCGGGGGTAATGAAAAACTGTTTTTT. Its translation is CASSPKLGGNEKLFF. Full variable domain (remainder filled in from reference TRBV5-1 and TRBJ1-4): KAGVTQTPRYLIKTRGQQVTLSCSPISGHRSVSWYQQTPGQGLQFLFEYFSETQRNKGNFPGRFSGRQFSNSRSEMNVSTLELGDSALYLCASSPKLGGNEKLFFGSGTQLSVL.

Points on this clone: Other DNA variants within this sample encode the same CDR3. The rearrangement joins TRBV5-1 to TRBJ1-2; D gene uncertain. The CDR3 spans 14 residues. V was trimmed by 0 bases and J by 4 bases, leaving 10 bases between them. Germline loops: CDR1 SGHRS, CDR2 YFSETQ. CDR3 amino acids: CASSLEGGSYGYTF. CDR3 sequence (DNA): TGCGCCAGCAGCTTGGAAGGAGGGTCCTATGGCTACACCTTC.